This TCR beta chain was documented in a study of control samples from healthy donors and cancer patients. Here immunoSEQ multiplex PCR was the method, and the copy in TCRdb shows in-frame clones only, minus some. The sample holds approximately 80,000 clones, roughly 84% seen once. Trimming removed 4 bases from V and 5 bases from J, with 15 bases in between. The germline V gene encodes CDR1 SGHRS and CDR2 YFSETQ. The CDR3 has 14 residues. The chain has TRBV5-1 and TRBJ1-2; D is possibly TRBD1 (5 bases). The source is a woman between 45 and 60 years old in good health. Sequencing used blood. The CDR3, as DNA: TGCGCCAGCAGCCTAGGGACGGACCAATATGGCTACACCTTC. Amino acid sequence: CASSLGTDQYGYTF.